This entry is about one T cell receptor beta chain. The study sequenced TCR beta in blood CD8+ and CD4+ T cells. Healthy donors matched for age and sex were used as controls. The CD8+ and CD4+ T cells were isolated magnetically using a negative isolation approach, whereas the TEMRA cells were enriched by FACS. An amount of RNA that ranged from roughly 0.45 to 1 ug was reverse transcribed with random hexamers. Amplification of TCR beta CDR3 spanned 54 Vbeta and 13 Jbeta via immunoSEQ multiplex PCR. From the immunoSEQ multiplex PCR reads, TCRdb called clonotypes with MiXCR, one entry per CDR3 protein. The data contain 180,000 or so distinct CDR3 sequences, 90% to 95% of them singletons. The data originate from a study of CD8 T cells in Susac syndrome. The TCR was taken from a human donor in good health. The sample comprised CD4+ T cells from PBMCs.

The CDR3 region is CASSLIPGSYEQYF. CDR3 DNA: TGCGCCAGCAGCTTGATTCCCGGTTCCTACGAGCAGTACTTC. The genes are TRBV5-1 and TRBJ2-7; D ambiguous. Trimming left V 1 base short and J 1 base short, with 9 bases between. CDR3 length equals 14 residues. Germline V gives CDR1 SGHRS, CDR2 YFSETQ.